These 10 T cell receptor beta chains were sequenced from one sample in a study of a mutant IDH1 vaccine in newly diagnosed glioma. As for time point: week 35, safety follow-up. Doses of 300 ug of mutant IDH1 20-mer peptide were given with topical imiquimod. These receptors are not linked to any known antigen. The protocol was immunoSEQ multiplex PCR, while the TCRdb copy is restricted to in-frame clones and leaves out a portion. This table has about 74,000 clones, around 84% appearing once. This sample comprised PBMCs, obtained from a glioma patient whose treatment included an IDH1 peptide vaccine. Receptors were obtained from a man aged 25 to 40 with glioma.

The gene calls are TRBV9 and TRBJ2-3; possible D gene TRBD1, 6 bases. V was cut by 0 bases and J by 11 bases, with 13 bases left in between. This CDR3 spans 13 amino acids. CDR1 is SGDLS and CDR2 is YYNGEE in the germline V gene. CDR3 sequence (DNA): TGTGCCAGCAGCGTAGTGGCACAGGGCGTGCAGTATTTT. Residues: CASSVVAQGVQYF.

CDR3 sequence reads: CASSLRAGEGYTF. CDR3 DNA sequence: TGTGCCAGCAGCTTGCGGGCAGGGGAAGGCTACACCTTC. The V gene is TRBV5-4, the J gene TRBJ1-2; possible D gene TRBD1, 6 bases. CDR1 is SGHNT and CDR2 is YYREEE in the germline V gene (reference sequence). Deletions cut 1 base from V and 8 bases from J, with 12 bases between. There are 13 residues in the CDR3.

The chain employs TRBV7-2 and TRBJ2-2; 8 nucleotides line up with TRBD2. V shed 2 bases and J 7 bases; nucleotides not matched to a gene: 3. The CDR3 runs to 14 residues. Germline values: CDR1 SGHTA, CDR2 FQGNSA. The CDR3 loop is CASSLRGGHGELFF. The CDR3, as DNA: TGTGCCAGCAGCTTACGGGGGGGCCACGGGGAGCTGTTTTTT.

DNA of the CDR3: TGTGCCTGGAGTGTGGTGAGTGAAGCTTTCTTT. Its translation: CAWSVVSEAFF. This chain joins TRBV30 and TRBJ1-1; D gene uncertain. The CDR3 totals 11 residues. Germline V CDR1 and CDR2: GTSNPN, SVGIG (reference sequence). V was trimmed by 0 bases and J by 7 bases, leaving 6 bases between them. Based on the CDR3 plus reference TRBV30 and TRBJ1-1, the full variable domain is SQTIHQWPATLVQPVGSPLSLECTVEGTSNPNLYWYRQAAGRGLQLLFYSVGIGQISSEVPQNLSASRPQDRQFILSSKKLLLSDSGFYLCAWSVVSEAFFGQGTRLTVV.

The chain has TRBV27 and TRBJ1-2; 8 bases fit TRBD1. After removal of 5 bases from V and 7 bases from J, the junction contained 12 bases not matched to a gene. This CDR3 has 15 amino acids. Germline V gives CDR1 MNHEY, CDR2 SMNVEV (reference sequence). CDR3 loop: CASSTGGLLFSGYTF. Here the CDR3 DNA reads TGTGCCAGCAGTACAGGGGGACTGCTATTCTCTGGCTACACCTTC.

The chain recombines TRBV19 with TRBJ2-7; TRBD2 matches 9 bases. Losses at the gene ends were 2 bases for V and 1 base for J; bases not matched to a gene: 0. The CDR3 spans 14 residues. From germline, CDR1 is LNHDA and CDR2 SQIVND (reference sequence). CDR3 protein: CASSITSGSYEQYF. CDR3 DNA sequence: TGTGCCAGTAGTATAACTAGCGGGTCCTACGAGCAGTACTTC.

The V call is TRBV9, the J call TRBJ1-1; the match to TRBD1 covers 9 bases. Unmatched junction bases numbered 1, after V lost 1 base and J lost 0 bases. Germline values: CDR1 SGDLS, CDR2 YYNGEE. This CDR3 spans 15 amino acids. The CDR3 DNA reads TGTGCCAGCAGCGTAACAGGGGGCATGAACACTGAAGCTTTCTTT. This translates into CASSVTGGMNTEAFF.

In its sample, this clone was seen once. V is TRBV7-9 and J is TRBJ2-1; 8 positions agree with TRBD2. CDR1 is SEHNR, CDR2 FQNEAQ, per germline (reference sequence). The CDR3 is 15 amino acids. Trimming took 5 bases from V and 7 from J; bases not matched to a gene: 10. The CDR3 region is CASSLGREAENEQFF. CDR3 DNA: TGTGCCAGCAGCCTGGGGCGGGAGGCGGAAAATGAGCAGTTCTTC.

The chain combines TRBV4-3 with TRBJ1-1; D possibly corresponds to TRBD1 (5 bases). The germline V gene has CDR1 LGHNA and CDR2 YSLEER. Trimming took off 2 bases at V and 2 bases at J, with 12 bases between the two ends. The CDR3 extends over 15 amino acids. The CDR3, as DNA: TGCGCCAGCAGCCAACTGGGACGGACAAACACTGAAGCTTTCTTT. Encoded protein: CASSQLGRTNTEAFF.

The V gene is TRBV14, the J gene TRBJ1-3, with D perhaps matching TRBD1 (5 bases). Germline loops: CDR1 SGHDN, CDR2 FVKESK. This CDR3 region has 16 residues. Trimming left V 1 base short and J 4 bases short, with 14 bases between. The CDR3 loop is CASSQGSGGFGNTIYF. The CDR3 nucleotides read TGTGCCAGCAGCCAAGGATCGGGGGGGTTCGGAAACACCATATATTTT.